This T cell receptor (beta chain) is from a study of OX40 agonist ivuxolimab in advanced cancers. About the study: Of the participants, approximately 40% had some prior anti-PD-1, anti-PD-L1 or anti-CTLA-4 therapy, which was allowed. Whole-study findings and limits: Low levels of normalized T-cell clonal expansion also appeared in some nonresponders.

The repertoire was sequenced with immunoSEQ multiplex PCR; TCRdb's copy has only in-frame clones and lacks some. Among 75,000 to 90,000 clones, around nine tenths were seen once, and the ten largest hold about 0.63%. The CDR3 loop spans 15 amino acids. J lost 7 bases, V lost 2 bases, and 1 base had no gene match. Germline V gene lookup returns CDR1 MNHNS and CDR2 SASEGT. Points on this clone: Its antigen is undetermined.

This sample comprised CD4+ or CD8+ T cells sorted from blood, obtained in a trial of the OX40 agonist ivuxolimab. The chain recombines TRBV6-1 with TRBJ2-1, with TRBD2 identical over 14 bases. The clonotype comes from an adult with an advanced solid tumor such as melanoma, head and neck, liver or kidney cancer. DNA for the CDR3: TGTGCCAGCAGTGAAAGACTAGCGGGAGGGAATGAGCAGTTCTTC. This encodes CASSERLAGGNEQFF.